The rows below give T cell receptor beta chains drawn from one sample of a study of blood T cells in healthy people across ages. TCRdb processed the 5' RACE reads anew with MiXCR; each CDR3 protein has one entry. Of 1.5 million to 2 million distinct CDR3 sequences listed, over 25% are singletons. The sample consisted of blood. These receptors all come from a woman under 40 in good health. The CDR3 runs from the conserved cysteine through the conserved F or W. A D gene is named only where the DNA matches it firmly. Part of the rows lack a size; the others show once, few, many or a class for expanded clones.

CDR3nt	CDR3aa	v_gene	j_gene	d_gene	abundance
TGCAGTGCTAGGGCGGGGGCTGAGCAGTACTTC	CSARAGAEQYF	TRBV20-1	TRBJ2-7	-	-
TGTGCCATCAGGTTCCACCAGGGTATCCACACTGAAGCTTTCTTT	CAIRFHQGIHTEAFF	TRBV10-3	TRBJ1-1	-	few
TGTGCCATCAGTGAAGCCACGGACGGCTACACCTTC	CAISEATDGYTF	TRBV10-3	TRBJ1-2	-	-
TGTGCCAGCAGTGACGCCTTCGATGGCAAAAACATTCAGTACTTC	CASSDAFDGKNIQYF	TRBV6-1	TRBJ2-4	-	-
TGTACCAGCAGCTTAGGAAACGTAGCTCACACGGGGGAGACCCAGTACTTC	CTSSLGNVAHTGETQYF	TRBV7-2	TRBJ2-5	-	-
TGTGCCAGCAGTTCCCCTAGCGGGAGGCGAACCGGGGAGCTGTTTTTT	CASSSPSGRRTGELFF	TRBV12-3/TRBV12-4	TRBJ2-2	TRBD2	-
TGCAGCATCAGTTGGACCTACTCCTACAATGAGCAGTTCTTC	CSISWTYSYNEQFF	TRBV29-1	TRBJ2-1	-	many
TGTGCCAGCAGCTCGACTAGCGGGGCGGGACGAGAGCAGTTCTTC	CASSSTSGAGREQFF	TRBV7-2	TRBJ2-1	TRBD2	once
TGCGCCAGCAGCCAAGGAGAGTTGGCGGGACATGGCTACACCTTC	CASSQGELAGHGYTF	TRBV4-1	TRBJ1-2	-	-
TGCAGCGCAGACACCGCCATCTACGAGCAGTACTTC	CSADTAIYEQYF	TRBV29-1	TRBJ2-7	-	many
TGTGCCATCAGTGCCCCCCCGGGACAGGGGGCTCAAGAGACCCAGTACTTC	CAISAPPGQGAQETQYF	TRBV10-3	TRBJ2-5	TRBD1	-
TGCGCCAGCAGCTCAGACTCCACCAGGGAGACCCAGTACTTC	CASSSDSTRETQYF	TRBV5-1	TRBJ2-5	-	-
TGCAGTGCTAGCTGGGACAGGGAAGGCATTCAGTACTTC	CSASWDREGIQYF	TRBV20-1	TRBJ2-4	TRBD1	few
TGTGCCAGCAGCCTACGGGACAGGGGGAACACTGAAGCTTTCTTT	CASSLRDRGNTEAFF	TRBV7-9	TRBJ1-1	TRBD1	once
TGTGCCAGCCATGACGGGTTGAAGGATGAAAAACTGTTTTTT	CASHDGLKDEKLFF	TRBV19	TRBJ1-4	-	-
TGTGCCAGCAGTTCCCCCGGGACTAGCCCCCACAATGAGCAGTTCTTC	CASSSPGTSPHNEQFF	TRBV28	TRBJ2-1	TRBD2	-
TGTGCCAGCAGTCTTCATGCCCAAGGGCAGTACTTC	CASSLHAQGQYF	TRBV12-3/TRBV12-4	TRBJ2-5	-	few
TGTGCCAGCAGTCTATCCAGGGGGAGGAGCAATCAGCCCCAGCATTTT	CASSLSRGRSNQPQHF	TRBV12-3/TRBV12-4	TRBJ1-5	TRBD1	few
TGCAGCGTCGAAGACTTTAGGACAGCCAAAAACATTCAGTACTTC	CSVEDFRTAKNIQYF	TRBV29-1	TRBJ2-4	-	-
TGTGCCAGCAGTGATCTCTGGGGAGTTGCCACAGATACGCAGTATTTT	CASSDLWGVATDTQYF	TRBV6-1	TRBJ2-3	-	-
TGTGCCAGCAGCCCTCCTGGGACTACGCAGTATTTT	CASSPPGTTQYF	TRBV6-5	TRBJ2-3	-	-
TGTGCCACCAGTGATTCGGGACAGGGGGTAGGAGATACGCAGTATTTT	CATSDSGQGVGDTQYF	TRBV24-1	TRBJ2-3	TRBD1	-
TGCGCCAGCAGCCAAGATAAACTCACGCGAGAGCAGTACTTC	CASSQDKLTREQYF	TRBV4-3	TRBJ2-7	-	few
TGTGCCAGCAGTTCCGTCTTTTTGGGTTACAATGAGCAGTTCTTC	CASSSVFLGYNEQFF	TRBV28	TRBJ2-1	-	many
TGCGCCAGCAGCCAAGATGTGGGGATTTATGGCTACACCTTC	CASSQDVGIYGYTF	TRBV4-3	TRBJ1-2	-	-
TGCGCCAGCAGCCAAGAGACAGAGGCCTACGAGCAGTACTTC	CASSQETEAYEQYF	TRBV4-1	TRBJ2-7	-	many
TGTGCCAGCAGCCCCCTCCGACGGGCCAGAGGAGAAGAGACCCAGTACTTC	CASSPLRRARGEETQYF	TRBV7-2	TRBJ2-5	-	-
TGTGCCAGCAGCGGGGCGAGGACACCGAGGGGGGAGCAGTACTTC	CASSGARTPRGEQYF	TRBV7-2	TRBJ2-5	-	few
TGTGCCAGCAGGGGAGGGGGAAACACAGATACGCAGTATTTT	CASRGGGNTDTQYF	TRBV7-2	TRBJ2-3	-	few
TGCAGTGCTAGAGAAACCGGCAATCAGCCCCGGCATTTT	CSARETGNQPRHF	TRBV20-1	TRBJ1-5	-	-
TGTGCCAGCAGTTCGGGGCCGAGGATTCAGCCCCAGCATTTT	CASSSGPRIQPQHF	TRBV12-3/TRBV12-4	TRBJ1-5	-	-
TGTGCCAGCAGCCAAGTAACCGGGGTGGGGACCTACGAGCAGTACTTC	CASSQVTGVGTYEQYF	TRBV3-1	TRBJ2-7	-	-
TGTGCCAGCAATTTCGGGGTGGACAATGAGCAGTTCTTC	CASNFGVDNEQFF	TRBV6-2/TRBV6-3	TRBJ2-1	-	-
TGTGCCTGGAGTGCGATCCTTGAGCAGTTCTTC	CAWSAILEQFF	TRBV30	TRBJ2-1	-	-
TGTGCCAGCTCTAACTCCGGCAATCAGCCCCAGCATTTT	CASSNSGNQPQHF	TRBV6-1	TRBJ1-5	-	few
TGCAGTGCTAGATCGTACAGGGGTAGCACCGGGGAGCTGTTTTTT	CSARSYRGSTGELFF	TRBV20-1	TRBJ2-2	TRBD1	-
TGTGCCACCACGGCCACCGTGAAGCCCCAGCATTTT	CATTATVKPQHF	TRBV28	TRBJ1-5	-	-
TGTGCCAGCAGTACATCATTTGCTAGCGGGGGGGCCTGGGAGACCCAGTACTTC	CASSTSFASGGAWETQYF	TRBV28	TRBJ2-5	TRBD2	-